This T cell receptor (beta chain) is from a study of T cells in Graves' hyperthyroidism and ophthalmopathy. Overall study context: Peripheral blood was collected at initial diagnosis, before any treatment. Study-wide results and limits: Clonotypes that were expanded in thyroid above 0.001 mostly appeared in blood too.

The CDR3 regions of TCR beta were amplified from RNA transcripts. Researchers ran a first-round RT-PCR on the TCR CDR3 using the HTBI primer set. A single record per CDR3 protein comes from TCRdb applying MiXCR to the multiplex PCR reads. The data contain about 400,000 distinct CDR3 sequences, approximately 15% of them singletons. The length of the CDR3 is 17 residues. Germline assignment: CDR1 SNHLY and CDR2 FYNNEI. Remarks on this clonotype: Its antigen is unidentified. An end of the junction does not agree with germline; a read error may underlie this.

In patients aged 18 to 65, hyperthyroidism was newly diagnosed, with duration under 2 months. Cells are PBMCs isolated from approximately 9.2 ml of fresh blood. V usage is TRBV2 and J usage is TRBJ1-5; possible D gene TRBD1, 5 bases. This sequence was found in a woman younger than 35 with Graves' hyperthyroidism. The sequencing input was blood. The CDR3 reads CASNRGSEGPSNLPQHF. In DNA, the CDR3 is TGTGCCAGCAATCGGGGCAGTGAGGGCCCCTCCAATCTGCCCCAGCATTTT.